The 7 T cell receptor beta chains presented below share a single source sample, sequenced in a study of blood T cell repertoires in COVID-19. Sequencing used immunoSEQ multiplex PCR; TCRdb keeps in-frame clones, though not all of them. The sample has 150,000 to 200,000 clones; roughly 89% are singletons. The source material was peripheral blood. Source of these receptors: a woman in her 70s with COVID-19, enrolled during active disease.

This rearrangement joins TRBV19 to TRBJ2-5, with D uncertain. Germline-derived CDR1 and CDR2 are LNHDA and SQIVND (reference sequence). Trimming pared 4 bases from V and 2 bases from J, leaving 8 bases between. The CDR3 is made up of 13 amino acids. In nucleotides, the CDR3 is TGTGCCAGTAGTACCGTCAGTCAAGAGACCCAGTACTTC. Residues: CASSTVSQETQYF.

The CDR3 DNA reads as TGTGCCAGCAGCCAAGGTTCGGTACAGGGGGTCGAGCAGTACTTC. It encodes CASSQGSVQGVEQYF. V and J are TRBV4-2 and TRBJ2-7; 8 positions match TRBD1. CDR3 length: 15 residues. CDR1 is LGHNA, CDR2 YNFKEQ, per germline. With 1 base clipped from V and 6 bases from J, the junction kept 8 bases outside the gene matches.

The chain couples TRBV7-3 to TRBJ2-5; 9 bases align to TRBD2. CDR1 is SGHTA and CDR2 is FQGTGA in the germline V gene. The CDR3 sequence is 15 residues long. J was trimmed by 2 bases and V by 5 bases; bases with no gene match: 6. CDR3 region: CASSPSGRLQETQYF. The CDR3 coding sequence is TGTGCCAGCAGCCCGAGCGGGAGGCTACAAGAGACCCAGTACTTC.

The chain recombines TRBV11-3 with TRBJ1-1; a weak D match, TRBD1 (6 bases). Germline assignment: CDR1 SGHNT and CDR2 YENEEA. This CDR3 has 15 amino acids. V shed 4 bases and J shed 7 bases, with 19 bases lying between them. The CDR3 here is CASSSGGSQQFEAFF. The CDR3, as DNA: TGTGCCAGCAGCTCGGGGGGCAGCCAGCAATTTGAAGCTTTCTTT.

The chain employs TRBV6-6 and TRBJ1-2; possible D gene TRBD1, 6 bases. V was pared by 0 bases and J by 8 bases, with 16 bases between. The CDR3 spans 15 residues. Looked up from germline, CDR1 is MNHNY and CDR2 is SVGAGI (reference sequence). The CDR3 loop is CASSYSSQGTWGYTF. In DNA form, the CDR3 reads TGTGCCAGCAGTTACTCGAGTCAGGGGACCTGGGGCTACACCTTC.

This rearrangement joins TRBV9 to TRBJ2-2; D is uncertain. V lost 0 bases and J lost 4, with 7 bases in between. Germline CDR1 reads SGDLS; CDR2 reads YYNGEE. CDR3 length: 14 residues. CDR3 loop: CASSVVPRTGELFF. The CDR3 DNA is TGTGCCAGCAGCGTAGTTCCCCGCACCGGGGAGCTGTTTTTT.

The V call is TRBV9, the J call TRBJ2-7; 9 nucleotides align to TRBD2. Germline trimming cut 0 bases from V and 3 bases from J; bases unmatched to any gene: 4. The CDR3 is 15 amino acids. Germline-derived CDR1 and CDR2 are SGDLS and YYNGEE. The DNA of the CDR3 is TGTGCCAGCAGCGTAGAGAGCGGGAGGCACTACGAGCAGTACTTC. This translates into CASSVESGRHYEQYF.